The present entry profiles one TCR beta chain with its context. Its antigen is still unknown. The PCR contained 60 Vbeta and 13 Jbeta primers. The data were produced by immunoSEQ multiplex PCR, yet TCRdb's version contains in-frame clones alone and is incomplete. The sample has about 160,000 clones; approximately 78% are singletons. The sample comes from a study of cytomegalovirus exposure and HLA in healthy donors. The CDR3 is 11 residues long. Trimming removed 2 bases at V and 1 base at J, with 3 bases between. Germline-derived CDR1 and CDR2 are GTSNPN and SVGIG (reference sequence). Among the donors, all were healthy bone marrow donors. Study-wide points: Confirmation in vitro established that three CMV-associated chains were specific for CMV antigens. TCR beta V segments were, for the most part, productive about 90% or about 30% of the time in an earlier analysis. V- and J-gene trimming of TCR beta was linked (in a later analysis) to a missense DCLRE1C variant.

The chain has TRBV30 and TRBJ2-7; D not resolved. Sequences were obtained from PBMCs. The sequence was collected from a young woman in good health and CMV-seronegative. CDR3 in amino acids: CAWSLSYEQYF. The CDR3 region has the DNA TGTGCCTGGAGTCTGTCCTACGAGCAGTACTTC.